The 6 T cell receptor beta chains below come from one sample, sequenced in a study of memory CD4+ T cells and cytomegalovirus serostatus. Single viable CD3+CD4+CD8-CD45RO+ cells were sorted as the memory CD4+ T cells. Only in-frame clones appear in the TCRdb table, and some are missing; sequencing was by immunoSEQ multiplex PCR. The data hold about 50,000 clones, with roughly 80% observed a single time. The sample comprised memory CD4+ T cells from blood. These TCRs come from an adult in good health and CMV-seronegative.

CDR3 sequence (DNA): TGTGCCATAGCCATGGGGGGCCGAGGCTACACCTTC. Amino acid sequence: CAIAMGGRGYTF. The chain employs TRBV6-6 and TRBJ1-2, with a possible D match to TRBD1 (6 bases). Germline CDR1 and CDR2: MNHNY and SVGAGI (reference sequence). V lost 10 bases to trimming and J lost 8 bases, with 17 bases between them. CDR3 length equals 12 residues.

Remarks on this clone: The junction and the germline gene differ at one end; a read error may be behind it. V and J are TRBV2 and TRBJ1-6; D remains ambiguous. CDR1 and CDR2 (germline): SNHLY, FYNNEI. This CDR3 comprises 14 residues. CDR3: CASSEARDNSPLHF. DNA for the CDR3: TGTGCCAGCAGCGAAGCGAGAGATAATTCACCCCTCCACTTT. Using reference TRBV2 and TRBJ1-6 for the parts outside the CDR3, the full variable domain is EPEVTQTPSHQVTQMGQEVILRCVPISNHLYFYWYRQILGQKVEFLVSFYNNEISEKSEIFDDQFSVERPDGSNFTLKIRSTKLEDSAMYFCASSEARDNSPLHFGNGTRLTVT.

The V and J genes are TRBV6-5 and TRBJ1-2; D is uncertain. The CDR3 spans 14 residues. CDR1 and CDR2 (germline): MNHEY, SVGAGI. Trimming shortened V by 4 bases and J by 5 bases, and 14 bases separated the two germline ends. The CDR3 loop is CASSSQSKPYGYTF. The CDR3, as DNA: TGTGCCAGCAGTTCCCAGTCCAAACCTTATGGCTACACCTTC.

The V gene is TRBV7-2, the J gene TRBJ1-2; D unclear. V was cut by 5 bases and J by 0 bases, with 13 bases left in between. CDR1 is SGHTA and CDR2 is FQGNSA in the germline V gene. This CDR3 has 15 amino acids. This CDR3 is CASSPRAGANYGYTF. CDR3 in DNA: TGTGCCAGCAGCCCCCGGGCGGGAGCTAACTATGGCTACACCTTC.

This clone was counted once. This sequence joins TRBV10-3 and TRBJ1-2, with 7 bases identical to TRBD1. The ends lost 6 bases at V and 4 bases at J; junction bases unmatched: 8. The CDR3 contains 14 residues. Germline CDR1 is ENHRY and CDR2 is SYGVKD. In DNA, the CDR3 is TGTGCCATCAGGCCCGGGACAGAGAGCTATGGCTACACCTTC. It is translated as CAIRPGTESYGYTF.

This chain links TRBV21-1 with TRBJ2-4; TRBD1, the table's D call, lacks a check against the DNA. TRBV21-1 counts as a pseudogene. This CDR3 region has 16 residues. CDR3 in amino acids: CASSKGWDRGRNIQYF. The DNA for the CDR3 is TGTGCCAGCAGCAAAGGGTGGGACAGGGGGAGAAACATTCAGTACTTC.